This entry lists 28 T cell receptor beta chains sequenced from one sample in a study of cytomegalovirus exposure and HLA in healthy donors (dated 2017 in TCRdb). Receptor amplification or capture employed the immunoSEQ multiplex PCR assay. For the multiplex PCR, a mixture combining 60 forward primers for TCR Vbeta segments and 13 reverse primers for TCR Jbeta segments was used. Entries here come from immuneACCESS through TCRdb and include only in-frame sequences with V and J called. Some clones fail to appear in such tables; in the studies checked, an unresolved V gene covers under half of the shortfall, and the cause of the remainder is unknown. The sample yields more than 200,000 clones; approximately 80% were counted once. About 1.4% of the sample belongs to the ten largest clones. The sequencing sample was made of PBMCs. Receptors originate from a girl aged 5-17 years in good health and CMV-seronegative.

The V gene is TRBV4-1, the J gene TRBJ2-7; D is ambiguous. Germline V gene lookup returns CDR1 MGHRA and CDR2 YSYEKL. Trimming cost V 1 base and J 1 base, with 8 bases left between them. This CDR3 is built from 14 residues. The CDR3 loop is CASSQGPGSYEQYF. The CDR3 nucleotides are TGCGCCAGCAGCCAAGGTCCCGGTTCCTACGAGCAGTACTTC.

This chain joins TRBV4-1 and TRBJ2-7; 10 bases are a match to TRBD1. The CDR3 is 15 amino acids. J was trimmed by 0 bases and V by 1 base; bases with no gene match: 0. Germline V gives CDR1 MGHRA, CDR2 YSYEKL. The CDR3 sequence: CASSQGQGASYEQYF. In nucleotides, the CDR3 is TGCGCCAGCAGCCAAGGACAGGGGGCCTCCTACGAGCAGTACTTC.

The chain is built from TRBV10-1 and TRBJ2-4; 7 bases map to TRBD2. V shed 2 bases, J shed 14 bases, and the junction held 3 bases outside the gene matches. The germline V gene has CDR1 WNHNN and CDR2 SYGVQD (reference sequence). CDR3 length equals 11 residues. Here the CDR3 DNA reads TGCGCCAGCAGTGAGGTGGCGGGGGAGTACTTC. Translating gives CASSEVAGEYF.

The chain carries TRBV6-5 and TRBJ2-7; D is perhaps TRBD1 (6 bases). The CDR3 runs to 15 residues. V lost 2 bases and J lost 6, with 17 bases in between. Germline V gene data show CDR1 as MNHEY and CDR2 as SVGAGI. The CDR3 spells CASSYDRSPLPEQYF. CDR3 coding DNA: TGTGCCAGCAGTTACGACAGGTCCCCTCTTCCCGAGCAGTACTTC.

V is TRBV6-1 and J is TRBJ1-2; D gene ambiguous. The CDR3 runs to 14 residues. CDR1 and CDR2 (germline): MNHNS, SASEGT. V was clipped by 4 bases and J by 6 bases, with 15 bases between them. CDR3 coding DNA: TGTGCCAGCAGTGCCCAAGGGAGCGGAAATGGCTACACCTTC. Translation: CASSAQGSGNGYTF.

The chain is built from TRBV27 and TRBJ2-2; 10 nucleotides match TRBD2. The germline CDR1 and CDR2 sequences are MNHEY and SMNVEV (reference sequence). The CDR3 consists of 15 residues. V shed 2 bases and J 7 bases; nucleotides not matched to a gene: 4. CDR3 nucleotides: TGTGCCAGCAGTTTAGCAACTAGCGGGGACGGGGAGCTGTTTTTT. Residues: CASSLATSGDGELFF.

The chain combines TRBV6-1 with TRBJ1-1; no firm D call. This CDR3 is built from 17 residues. Germline V gene sequence: CDR1 MNHNS, CDR2 SASEGT. Between the trimmed V and J ends, which lost 0 bases and 4 bases, there was a span of 18 bases. The CDR3 sequence: CASSEALLTYSVTEAFF. The CDR3 region has the DNA TGTGCCAGCAGTGAAGCGCTGCTAACGTATTCTGTCACTGAAGCTTTCTTT.

The chain couples TRBV2 to TRBJ2-4; D possibly corresponds to TRBD2 (5 bases). V was trimmed by 3 bases and J by 0 bases, leaving 9 bases between them. The germline V gene has CDR1 SNHLY and CDR2 FYNNEI. The CDR3 consists of 15 residues. As DNA, the CDR3 is TGTGCCAGCAGTGACCGGAGGCTAGCCAAAAACATTCAGTACTTC. Translating it yields CASSDRRLAKNIQYF.

The CDR3 bases are TGTGCCAGCAGTTCCCTCCTGATAGCGGGAGAGATCGACGAGCAGTACTTC. The encoded protein is CASSSLLIAGEIDEQYF. This sequence joins TRBV27 and TRBJ2-7; 9 positions agree with TRBD2. From germline, CDR1 is MNHEY and CDR2 SMNVEV (reference sequence). The CDR3 has 17 amino acids. V lost 4 bases and J lost 5; bases outside the gene matches: 15.

The rearrangement joins TRBV28 to TRBJ1-2, with 8 bases that match TRBD1. Germline assignment: CDR1 MDHEN and CDR2 SYDVKM. After removal of 4 bases from V and 7 bases from J, the junction contained 5 bases not matched to a gene. CDR3 length: 13 residues. CDR3 in amino acids: CASSYNRGFGYTF. CDR3 sequence (DNA): TGTGCCAGCAGTTATAACAGGGGGTTTGGCTACACCTTC.

This chain connects TRBV29-1 to TRBJ2-3; D may be TRBD2 (6 bases). The germline gives CDR1 SQVTM, CDR2 ANQGSEA. The ends were cut back, 1 base at V and 2 bases at J, with 7 bases in the middle. The CDR3 is made up of 13 amino acids. In nucleotides, the CDR3 is TGCAGCGTTGAAGGGACTACCACAGATACGCAGTATTTT. Translated, it gives CSVEGTTTDTQYF.

This clone occurred a few times. The chain uses TRBV5-1 and TRBJ2-7; possible D gene TRBD2, 5 bases. Germline CDR1 reads SGHRS; CDR2 reads YFSETQ. V was shortened by 2 bases and J by 2 bases, with 11 bases between the two germline ends. This CDR3 spans 14 amino acids. The CDR3 loop is CASSFTGSTYEQYF. For the CDR3, the DNA is TGCGCCAGCAGCTTCACGGGGAGCACCTACGAGCAGTACTTC.

A single count supports this clone. The CDR3 DNA follows: TGCGCCAGCAGCTTGGGCCTCGTGCGGCCCTACGAGCAGTACTTC. It specifies CASSLGLVRPYEQYF. The chain joins TRBV5-1 to TRBJ2-7; D is unclear. Germline-derived CDR1 and CDR2 are SGHRS and YFSETQ. V lost 0 bases and J lost 2, with 12 bases in between. This CDR3 spans 15 amino acids.

The rearrangement uses TRBV9 and TRBJ1-2, with TRBD1 matching 9 bases. V shed 3 bases and J 2 bases; nucleotides not matched to a gene: 20. The CDR3 is made up of 20 amino acids. Germline CDR1 is SGDLS and CDR2 is YYNGEE. The CDR3 sequence: CASSAATRDRASQLNYGYTF. As DNA, the CDR3 is TGTGCCAGCAGCGCAGCAACGCGGGACAGGGCATCTCAGCTGAACTATGGCTACACCTTC.

The rearrangement links TRBV4-3 to TRBJ1-3; unclear D gene. The CDR3 extends over 16 amino acids. Germline V gives CDR1 LGHNA, CDR2 YSLEER. Trimming stripped 2 bases from V and 4 bases from J, with 15 bases between. CDR3 DNA sequence: TGCGCCAGCAGCCAACACAACAGAAGTTTAGGAAACACCATATATTTT. Translated, it gives CASSQHNRSLGNTIYF.

CDR3 in DNA: TGTGCCAGCACCCGACCGATTGGACAGGGGGTACCTGAAGCTTTCTTT. Its protein product is CASTRPIGQGVPEAFF. This chain uses TRBV28 with TRBJ1-1; TRBD1 agrees at 10 bases. This CDR3 region has 16 residues. The J segment lost 6 bases and the V segment lost 7 bases, leaving 14 bases of the junction unmatched. Germline-derived CDR1 and CDR2 are MDHEN and SYDVKM.

The chain carries TRBV7-9 and TRBJ1-2, with D unclear. V lost 3 bases and J lost 1, with 21 bases in between. Germline V gene sequence: CDR1 SEHNR, CDR2 FQNEAQ (reference sequence). The CDR3 is 18 amino acids. CDR3 in DNA: TGTGCCAGCAGCTTTGGTGGGCGCTACAACGTCGTTAACTATGGCTACACCTTC. Translation: CASSFGGRYNVVNYGYTF. The full variable domain, with the rest looked up from reference TRBV7-9 and TRBJ1-2, is DTGVSQNPRHKITKRGQNVTFRCDPISEHNRLYWYRQTLGQGPEFLTYFQNEAQLEKSRLLSDRFSAERPKGSFSTLEIQRTEQGDSAMYLCASSFGGRYNVVNYGYTFGSGTRLTVV.

The chain uses TRBV11-2 and TRBJ1-5; D ambiguous. With 0 bases removed from V and 1 base from J, the gap between germline ends came to 7 bases. Germline-derived CDR1 and CDR2 are SGHAT and FQNNGV. The CDR3 sequence is 15 residues long. The CDR3: CASSLDSPSNQPQHF. DNA of the CDR3: TGTGCCAGCAGCTTAGATTCTCCCAGCAATCAGCCCCAGCATTTT. Variable domain in full (rest from reference TRBV11-2 and TRBJ1-5): EAGVAQSPRYKIIEKRQSVAFWCNPISGHATLYWYQQILGQGPKLLIQFQNNGVVDDSQLPKDRFSAERLKGVDSTLKIQPAKLEDSAVYLCASSLDSPSNQPQHFGDGTRLSIL.

The chain's CDR3 is CASSHLSKDGQMNTEAFF. The CDR3, as DNA: TGTGCCAGCAGCCATCTCTCGAAGGACGGACAAATGAACACTGAAGCTTTCTTT. The chain links TRBV14 to TRBJ1-1, with D perhaps matching TRBD1 (5 bases). This CDR3 comprises 18 residues. CDR1 is SGHDN and CDR2 is FVKESK in the germline V gene. Deletions cut 3 bases from V and 0 bases from J, with 20 bases between. The variable domain in full, with the rest retrieved from reference TRBV14 and TRBJ1-1, is EAGVTQFPSHSVIEKGQTVTLRCDPISGHDNLYWYRRVMGKEIKFLLHFVKESKQDESGMPNNRFLAERTGGTYSTLKVQPAELEDSGVYFCASSHLSKDGQMNTEAFFGQGTRLTVV.

The rearrangement links TRBV5-1 to TRBJ2-7; 8 bases map to TRBD2. Germline V gene sequence: CDR1 SGHRS, CDR2 YFSETQ. This CDR3 is 15 amino acids long. V was pared by 0 bases and J by 2 bases, with 4 bases of the junction left unmatched. CDR3 residues: CASSLATSGTYEQYF. Written as DNA, the CDR3 is TGCGCCAGCAGCTTGGCAACTAGCGGTACCTACGAGCAGTACTTC.

The chain has TRBV29-1 and TRBJ1-1, with TRBD1 as a possible D gene (6 bases). V was shortened by 5 bases and J by 6 bases, with 16 bases between the two germline ends. The CDR3 length is 13 residues. Germline CDR1 SQVTM, CDR2 ANQGSEA. The CDR3 protein is CSVPRGIYAEAFF. The CDR3 bases are TGCAGCGTTCCCAGGGGAATTTACGCTGAAGCTTTCTTT.

The V gene is TRBV9, the J gene TRBJ1-1; tentative D call: TRBD1 (5 bases). V lost 0 bases and J lost 0, with 9 bases in between. The germline V gene encodes CDR1 SGDLS and CDR2 YYNGEE. This CDR3 spans 15 amino acids. In nucleotides, the CDR3 is TGTGCCAGCAGCGTAGGGGCAGGGTTGAACACTGAAGCTTTCTTT. Translated: CASSVGAGLNTEAFF.

The CDR3 is CSVVAGVTEAFF. Written as DNA, the CDR3 is TGCAGCGTTGTTGCAGGGGTTACTGAAGCTTTCTTT. The rearrangement links TRBV29-1 to TRBJ1-1; perhaps TRBD1 as D (6 bases). V lost 4 bases and J lost 5, with 11 bases in between. In germline, CDR1 is SQVTM, CDR2 ANQGSEA. The CDR3 is 12 residues long.

V and J are TRBV4-1 and TRBJ2-3; 11 bases map to TRBD2. V was pared by 4 bases and J by 5 bases, with 8 bases of the junction left unmatched. This CDR3 comprises 16 residues. Germline CDR1 MGHRA, CDR2 YSYEKL. The CDR3, as DNA: TGCGCCAGCAGCCCCTTAGCGGGAGGGCCGTTAGATACGCAGTATTTT. Translation: CASSPLAGGPLDTQYF.

This CDR3 reads CAWSLGSPGEKLFF. As DNA, the CDR3 is TGTGCCTGGAGTCTTGGGTCCCCGGGGGAAAAACTGTTTTTT. The chain employs TRBV30 and TRBJ1-4; D unresolved. V was pared by 2 bases and J by 8 bases, with 15 bases between. Germline V gene sequence: CDR1 GTSNPN, CDR2 SVGIG (reference sequence). The CDR3 is made up of 14 amino acids. Complete variable domain (other parts from reference TRBV30 and TRBJ1-4): SQTIHQWPATLVQPVGSPLSLECTVEGTSNPNLYWYRQAAGRGLQLLFYSVGIGQISSEVPQNLSASRPQDRQFILSSKKLLLSDSGFYLCAWSLGSPGEKLFFGSGTQLSVL.

The chain carries TRBV27 and TRBJ2-7, with 12 bases that match TRBD1. Germline CDR1 reads MNHEY; CDR2 reads SMNVEV (reference sequence). There are 15 residues in the CDR3. V trimming: 6 bases; J trimming: 2 bases; junction bases outside the gene matches: 5. This CDR3 reads CASSHRDRGPYEQYF. DNA for the CDR3: TGTGCCAGCAGCCACCGGGACAGGGGGCCCTACGAGCAGTACTTC.

The chain uses TRBV5-6 and TRBJ2-1; D remains ambiguous. CDR1 and CDR2 from the germline V gene are SGHDT and YYEEEE. The CDR3 length is 14 residues. With 2 bases removed from V and 6 bases from J, the gap between germline ends came to 12 bases. The CDR3 region is CASSFGLPGNEQFF. Here the CDR3 DNA reads TGTGCCAGCAGCTTTGGGCTACCCGGCAATGAGCAGTTCTTC.

The J gene is TRBJ2-7, the V gene TRBV19; 8 bases align to TRBD1. The V segment lost 1 base and the J segment 5 bases; nucleotides outside the gene matches: 7. This CDR3 is 15 amino acids long. The germline CDR1 and CDR2 sequences are LNHDA and SQIVND (reference sequence). The CDR3 nucleotides are TGTGCCAGTAGTATAGGCTGGGACAGGTCTGACGAGCAGTACTTC. Amino acids: CASSIGWDRSDEQYF.